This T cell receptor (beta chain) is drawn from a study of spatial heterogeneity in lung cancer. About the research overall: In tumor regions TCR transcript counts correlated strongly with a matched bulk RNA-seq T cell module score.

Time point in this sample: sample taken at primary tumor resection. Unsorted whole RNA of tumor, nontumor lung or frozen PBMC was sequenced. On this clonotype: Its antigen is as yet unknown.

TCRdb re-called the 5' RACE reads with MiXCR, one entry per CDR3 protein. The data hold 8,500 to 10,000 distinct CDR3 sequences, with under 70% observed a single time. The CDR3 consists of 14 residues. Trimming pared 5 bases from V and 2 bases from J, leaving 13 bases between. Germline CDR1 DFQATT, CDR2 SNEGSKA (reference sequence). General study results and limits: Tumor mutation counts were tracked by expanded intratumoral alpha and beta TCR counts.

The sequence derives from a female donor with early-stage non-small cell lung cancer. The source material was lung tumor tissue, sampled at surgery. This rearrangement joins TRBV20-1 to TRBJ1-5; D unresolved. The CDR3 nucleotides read TGCAGTGCTCCAGTAGGTGGAGGCAATCAGCCCCAGCATTTT. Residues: CSAPVGGGNQPQHF.